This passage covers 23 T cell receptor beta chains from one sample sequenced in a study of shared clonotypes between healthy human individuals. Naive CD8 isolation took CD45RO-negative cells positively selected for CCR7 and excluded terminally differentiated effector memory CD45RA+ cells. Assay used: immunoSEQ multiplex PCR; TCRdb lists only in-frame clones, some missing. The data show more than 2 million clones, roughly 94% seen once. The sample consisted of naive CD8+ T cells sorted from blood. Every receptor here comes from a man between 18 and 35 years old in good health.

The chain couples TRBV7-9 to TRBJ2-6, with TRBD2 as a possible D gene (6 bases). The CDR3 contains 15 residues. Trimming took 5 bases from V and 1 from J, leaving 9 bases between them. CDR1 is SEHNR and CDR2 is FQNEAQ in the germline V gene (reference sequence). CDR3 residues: CASSRGWSGANVLTF. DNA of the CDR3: TGTGCCAGCAGCCGGGGGTGGTCTGGGGCCAACGTCCTGACTTTC.

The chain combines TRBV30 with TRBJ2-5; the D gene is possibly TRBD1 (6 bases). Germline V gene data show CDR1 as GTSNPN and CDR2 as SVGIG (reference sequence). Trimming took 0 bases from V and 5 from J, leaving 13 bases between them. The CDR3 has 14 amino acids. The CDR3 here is CAWSVFSGAETQYF. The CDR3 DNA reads TGTGCCTGGAGTGTGTTTTCAGGGGCTGAGACCCAGTACTTC.

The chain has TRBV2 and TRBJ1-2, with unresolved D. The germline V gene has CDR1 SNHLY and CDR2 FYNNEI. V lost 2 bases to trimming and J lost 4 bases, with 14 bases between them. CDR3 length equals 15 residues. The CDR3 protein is CASSETPIPIYGYTF. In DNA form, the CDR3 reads TGTGCCAGCAGTGAAACACCGATTCCCATCTATGGCTACACCTTC.

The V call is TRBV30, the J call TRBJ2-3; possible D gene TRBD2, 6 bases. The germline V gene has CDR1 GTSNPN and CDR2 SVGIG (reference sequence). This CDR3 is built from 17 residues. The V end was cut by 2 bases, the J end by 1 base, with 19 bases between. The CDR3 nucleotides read TGTGCCTGGAGTCCTACCCCCCTGGCGGGACGCACAGATACGCAGTATTTT. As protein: CAWSPTPLAGRTDTQYF. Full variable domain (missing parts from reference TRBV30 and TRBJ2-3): SQTIHQWPATLVQPVGSPLSLECTVEGTSNPNLYWYRQAAGRGLQLLFYSVGIGQISSEVPQNLSASRPQDRQFILSSKKLLLSDSGFYLCAWSPTPLAGRTDTQYFGPGTRLTVL.

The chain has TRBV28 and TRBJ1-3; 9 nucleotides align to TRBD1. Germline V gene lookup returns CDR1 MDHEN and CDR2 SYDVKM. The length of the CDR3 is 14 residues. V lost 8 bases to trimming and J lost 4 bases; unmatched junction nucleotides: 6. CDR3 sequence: CASQNRGPGNTIYF. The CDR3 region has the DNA TGTGCCAGCCAGAACAGGGGGCCCGGAAACACCATATATTTT.

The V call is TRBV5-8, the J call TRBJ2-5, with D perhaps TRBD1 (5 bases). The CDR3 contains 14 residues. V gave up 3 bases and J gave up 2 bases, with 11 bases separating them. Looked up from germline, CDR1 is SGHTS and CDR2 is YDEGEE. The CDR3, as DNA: TGTGCCAGCAGCTCAGGCCAGGGACAAGAGACCCAGTACTTC. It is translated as CASSSGQGQETQYF.

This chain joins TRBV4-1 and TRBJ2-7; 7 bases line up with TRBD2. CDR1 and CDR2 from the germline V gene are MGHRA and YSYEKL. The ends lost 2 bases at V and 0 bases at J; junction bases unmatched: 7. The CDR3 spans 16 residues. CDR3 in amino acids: CASSQSLAVSSYEQYF. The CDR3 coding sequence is TGCGCCAGCAGCCAATCCCTAGCGGTAAGCTCCTACGAGCAGTACTTC.

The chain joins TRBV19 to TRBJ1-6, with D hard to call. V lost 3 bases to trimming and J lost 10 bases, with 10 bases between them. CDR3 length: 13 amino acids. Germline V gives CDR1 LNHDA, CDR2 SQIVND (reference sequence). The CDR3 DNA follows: TGTGCCAGTAGTATGTCGGCCGGGTCACCCCTCCACTTT. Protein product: CASSMSAGSPLHF.

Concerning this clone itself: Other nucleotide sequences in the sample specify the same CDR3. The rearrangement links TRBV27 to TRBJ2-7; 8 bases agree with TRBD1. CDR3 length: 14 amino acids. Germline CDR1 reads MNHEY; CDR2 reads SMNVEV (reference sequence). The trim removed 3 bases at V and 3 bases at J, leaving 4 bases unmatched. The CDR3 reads CASSFLDRVYEQYF. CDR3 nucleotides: TGTGCCAGCAGTTTCTTGGACAGGGTCTACGAGCAGTACTTC.

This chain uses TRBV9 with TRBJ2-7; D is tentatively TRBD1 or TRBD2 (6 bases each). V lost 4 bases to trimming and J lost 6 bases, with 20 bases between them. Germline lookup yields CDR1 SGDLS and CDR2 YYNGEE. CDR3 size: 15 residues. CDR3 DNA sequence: TGTGCCAGCAGCATCGGAGGGCAGGGGAGCGGCGAGCAGTACTTC. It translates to CASSIGGQGSGEQYF. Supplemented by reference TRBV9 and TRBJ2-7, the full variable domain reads DSGVTQTPKHLITATGQRVTLRCSPRSGDLSVYWYQQSLDQGLQFLIQYYNGEERAKGNILERFSAQQFPDLHSELNLSSLELGDSALYFCASSIGGQGSGEQYFGPGTRLTVT.

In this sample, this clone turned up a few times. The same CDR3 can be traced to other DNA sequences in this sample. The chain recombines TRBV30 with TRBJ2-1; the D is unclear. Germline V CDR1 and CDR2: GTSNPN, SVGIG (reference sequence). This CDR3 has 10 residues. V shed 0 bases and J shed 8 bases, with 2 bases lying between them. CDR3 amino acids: CAWSVDEQFF. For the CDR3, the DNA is TGTGCCTGGAGTGTTGATGAGCAGTTCTTC.

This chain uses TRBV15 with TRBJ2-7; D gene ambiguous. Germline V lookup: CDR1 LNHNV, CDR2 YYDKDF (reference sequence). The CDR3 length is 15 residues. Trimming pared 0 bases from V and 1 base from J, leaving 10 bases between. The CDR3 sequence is CATSRDLGDSYEQYF. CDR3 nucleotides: TGTGCCACCAGCAGAGATTTAGGCGATTCCTACGAGCAGTACTTC.

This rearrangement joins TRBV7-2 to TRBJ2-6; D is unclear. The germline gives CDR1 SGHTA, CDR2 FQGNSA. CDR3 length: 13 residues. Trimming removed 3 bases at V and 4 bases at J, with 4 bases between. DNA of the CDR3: TGTGCCAGCAGCTTCCCCGGGGCCAACGTCCTGACTTTC. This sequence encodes CASSFPGANVLTF.

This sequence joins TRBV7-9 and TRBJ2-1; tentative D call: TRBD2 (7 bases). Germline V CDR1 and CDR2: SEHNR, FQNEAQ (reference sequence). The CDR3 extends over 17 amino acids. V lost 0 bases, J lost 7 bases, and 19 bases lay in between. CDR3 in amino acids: CASSLALGGQANNEQFF. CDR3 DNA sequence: TGTGCCAGCAGCTTAGCGCTCGGGGGGCAAGCGAATAATGAGCAGTTCTTC.

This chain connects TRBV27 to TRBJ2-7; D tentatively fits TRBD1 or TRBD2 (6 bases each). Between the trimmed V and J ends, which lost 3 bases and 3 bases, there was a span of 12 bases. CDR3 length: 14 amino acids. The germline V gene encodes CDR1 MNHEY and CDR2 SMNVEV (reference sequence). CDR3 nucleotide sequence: TGTGCCAGCAGTTTCGGGGGCGTTTACTACGAGCAGTACTTC. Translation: CASSFGGVYYEQYF.

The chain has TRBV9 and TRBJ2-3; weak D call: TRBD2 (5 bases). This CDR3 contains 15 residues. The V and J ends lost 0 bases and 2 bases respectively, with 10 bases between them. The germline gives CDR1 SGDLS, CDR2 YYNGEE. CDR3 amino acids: CASSVAGWNTDTQYF. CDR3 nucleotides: TGTGCCAGCAGCGTAGCGGGGTGGAACACAGATACGCAGTATTTT.

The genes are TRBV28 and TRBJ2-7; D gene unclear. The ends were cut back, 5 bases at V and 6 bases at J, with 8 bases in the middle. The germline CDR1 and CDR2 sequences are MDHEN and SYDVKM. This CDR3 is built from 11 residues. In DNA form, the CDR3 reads TGTGCCAGCAGTGACCCCGGCGAGCAGTACTTC. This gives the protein CASSDPGEQYF.

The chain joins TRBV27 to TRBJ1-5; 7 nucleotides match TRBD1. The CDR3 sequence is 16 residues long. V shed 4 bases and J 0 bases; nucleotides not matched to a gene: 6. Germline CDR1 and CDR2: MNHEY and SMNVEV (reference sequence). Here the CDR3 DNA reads TGTGCCAGCAGTTCCCGGGACAGTTATAGCAATCAGCCCCAGCATTTT. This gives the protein CASSSRDSYSNQPQHF.

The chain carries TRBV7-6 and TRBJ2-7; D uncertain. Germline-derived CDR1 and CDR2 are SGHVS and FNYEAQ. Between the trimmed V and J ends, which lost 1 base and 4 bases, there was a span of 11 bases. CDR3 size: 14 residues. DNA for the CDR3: TGTGCCAGCAGCTTAGATCCGGAAATGTACGAGCAGTACTTC. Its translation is CASSLDPEMYEQYF.

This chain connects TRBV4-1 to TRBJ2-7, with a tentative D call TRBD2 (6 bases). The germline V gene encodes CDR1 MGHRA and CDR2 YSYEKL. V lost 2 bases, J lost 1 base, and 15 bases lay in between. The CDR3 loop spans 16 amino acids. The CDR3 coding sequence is TGCGCCAGCAGCCAACGACGCGGGGCGGTATCCTACGAGCAGTACTTC. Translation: CASSQRRGAVSYEQYF.

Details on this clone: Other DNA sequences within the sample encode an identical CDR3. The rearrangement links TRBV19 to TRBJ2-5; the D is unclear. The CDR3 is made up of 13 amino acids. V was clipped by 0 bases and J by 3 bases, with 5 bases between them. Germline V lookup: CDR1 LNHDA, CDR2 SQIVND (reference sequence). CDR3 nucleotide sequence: TGTGCCAGTAGTATAGACCTCGAAGAGACCCAGTACTTC. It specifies CASSIDLEETQYF.

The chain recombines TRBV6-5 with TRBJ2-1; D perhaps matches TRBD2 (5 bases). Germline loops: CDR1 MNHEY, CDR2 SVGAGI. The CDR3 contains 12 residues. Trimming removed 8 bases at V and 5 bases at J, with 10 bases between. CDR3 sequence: CASGSDDNEQFF. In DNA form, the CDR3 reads TGTGCCAGCGGGAGCGATGACAATGAGCAGTTCTTC.

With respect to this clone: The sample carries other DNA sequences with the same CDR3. The CDR3 is CASSLGQLYEQYF. CDR3 DNA sequence: TGTGCCAGCAGCCTGGGACAGTTATACGAGCAGTACTTC. The chain uses TRBV5-6 and TRBJ2-7; TRBD1 matches 7 bases. Germline V lookup: CDR1 SGHDT, CDR2 YYEEEE. This CDR3 is 13 amino acids long. J was trimmed by 4 bases and V by 4 bases; bases with no gene match: 5.